Sequencing of this T cell receptor beta chain was carried out in a study of T cell repertoires in cytomegalovirus infection. Study information: Recently identified HLA-C-restricted and well-studied HLA-B-restricted CMV epitopes were used. CMV infection plus the matching HLA type was flagged by public TCR beta signatures.

Remarks on this clonotype: Its antigen is not identified.

Overall study results and limits: CMV-specific TCR beta clonotypes restricted by HLA-C dominated the ex vivo response.

TCRdb ran MiXCR on the reads and lists one entry per CDR3 protein. This table has 110,000 to 150,000 distinct CDR3 sequences, 30% to 40% appearing once. This CDR3 contains 15 residues. The V end lost 6 bases, the J end lost 0 bases, and 13 bases lay between the germline ends. Germline V gene data show CDR1 as MGHRA and CDR2 as YSYEKL. This receptor was taken from a human donor in good health (CMV status not recorded). Some clones in this sample may be carry-over from other donors' samples. Sequences were derived from CD8+ T cells from cultured PBMCs, sampled from culture after CMV antigen stimulation. V usage is TRBV4-1 and J usage is TRBJ2-3; D not resolved. CDR3 sequence reads: CASSHTPSSTDTQYF. The CDR3 bases are TGCGCCAGCAGTCATACACCCAGTAGCACAGATACGCAGTATTTT.